This is a list of T cell receptor beta chains from one sample in a study of CD8 T cells in Susac syndrome. In TCRdb, the immunoSEQ multiplex PCR reads were re-called with MiXCR into one record per CDR3 protein. The sample has 160,000 or so distinct CDR3 sequences; around 95% are singletons. Input material: CD8+ T cells from PBMCs. These TCRs come from a human donor with multiple sclerosis. Both conserved end residues are part of each CDR3. The order of the fields is CDR3 protein, CDR3 DNA, V gene, clone size, D gene, J gene. D genes are given only for firm matches. The listing skips clone size in some rows; elsewhere it reads once, few, many or a size class.

cdr3_aa: CASSPGRLARETQYF
cdr3_nt: TGTGCCAGCAGCCCGGGAAGACTAGCGCGAGAGACCCAGTACTTC
v_call: TRBV13
clone_size: -
d_call: TRBD2
j_call: TRBJ2-5

cdr3_aa: CASSQYPSGGLYNEQFF
cdr3_nt: TGTGCCAGCAGCCAATACCCCAGCGGGGGCCTCTACAATGAGCAGTTCTTC
v_call: TRBV14
clone_size: -
d_call: TRBD2
j_call: TRBJ2-1

cdr3_aa: CASSLGGPRTDTQYF
cdr3_nt: TGTGCCAGCAGCCTGGGGGGGCCCCGCACAGATACGCAGTATTTT
v_call: TRBV11-2
clone_size: few
d_call: -
j_call: TRBJ2-3

cdr3_aa: CASSPRSGGTNNEQFF
cdr3_nt: TGTGCCAGCAGTCCCAGAAGCGGGGGTACCAACAATGAGCAGTTCTTC
v_call: TRBV27
clone_size: -
d_call: TRBD2
j_call: TRBJ2-1

cdr3_aa: CASSDRTGVGYTF
cdr3_nt: TGTGCCAGCAGCGACCGGACAGGGGTCGGCTACACCTTC
v_call: TRBV9
clone_size: -
d_call: TRBD1
j_call: TRBJ1-2

cdr3_aa: CASSARDRGSDEQFF
cdr3_nt: TGTGCCAGCAGTGCCCGGGACAGGGGATCCGATGAGCAGTTCTTC
v_call: TRBV2
clone_size: -
d_call: TRBD1
j_call: TRBJ2-1

cdr3_aa: CASRSPEGVHEQYF
cdr3_nt: TGTGCCAGCAGATCTCCTGAGGGGGTCCACGAGCAGTACTTC
v_call: TRBV2
clone_size: -
d_call: -
j_call: TRBJ2-7

cdr3_aa: CASSLRSTDNEQFF
cdr3_nt: TGCGCCAGCAGCTTAAGAAGCACCGACAATGAGCAGTTCTTC
v_call: TRBV5-1
clone_size: -
d_call: -
j_call: TRBJ2-1

cdr3_aa: CASSTTGGDSPLHF
cdr3_nt: TGTGCCAGCAGCACAACAGGGGGCGATTCACCCCTCCACTTT
v_call: TRBV7-9
clone_size: -
d_call: TRBD1
j_call: TRBJ1-6

cdr3_aa: CASSPQDQETQYF
cdr3_nt: TGTGCCAGCAGCCCCCAAGACCAAGAGACCCAGTACTTC
v_call: TRBV7-9
clone_size: -
d_call: -
j_call: TRBJ2-5

cdr3_aa: CAWSDRLGPHEQFF
cdr3_nt: TGTGCCTGGAGCGACAGGTTGGGACCCCATGAGCAGTTCTTC
v_call: TRBV30
clone_size: -
d_call: -
j_call: TRBJ2-1

cdr3_aa: CASSDTGDEQYF
cdr3_nt: TGCGCCAGCAGTGACACAGGGGACGAGCAGTACTTC
v_call: TRBV10-1
clone_size: -
d_call: TRBD1
j_call: TRBJ2-7

cdr3_aa: CASSLGWDLLPRSYEQYF
cdr3_nt: TGTGCCAGCAGCTTAGGCTGGGACCTCCTCCCCCGCTCCTACGAGCAGTACTTC
v_call: TRBV7-2
clone_size: -
d_call: -
j_call: TRBJ2-7

cdr3_aa: CASSAGGGQPQHF
cdr3_nt: TGTGCCAGCAGCGCCGGAGGGGGTCAGCCCCAGCATTTT
v_call: TRBV9
clone_size: -
d_call: -
j_call: TRBJ1-5

cdr3_aa: CSVAKDTEAFF
cdr3_nt: TGCAGCGTTGCGAAGGACACTGAAGCTTTCTTT
v_call: TRBV29-1
clone_size: -
d_call: -
j_call: TRBJ1-1

cdr3_aa: CAWRDRGSSYEQYF
cdr3_nt: TGTGCCTGGAGGGACAGGGGAAGCTCCTACGAGCAGTACTTC
v_call: TRBV30
clone_size: -
d_call: TRBD1
j_call: TRBJ2-7

cdr3_aa: CASSFSWAGPSSPLHF
cdr3_nt: TGTGCCAGCAGCTTTAGCTGGGCAGGACCAAGTTCACCCCTCCACTTT
v_call: TRBV7-9
clone_size: -
d_call: -
j_call: TRBJ1-6